This TCR beta chain was profiled in a study of cytomegalovirus exposure and HLA in healthy donors. The PCR used 60 Vbeta and 13 Jbeta primers. Generated by immunoSEQ multiplex PCR, the TCRdb table keeps only in-frame clones and is missing some. The sample yields some 200,000 clones, about 81% seen once. CDR3 size: 15 residues. The V gene lost 0 bases and the J gene lost 5 bases, with 14 bases spanning the gap. In germline, CDR1 is SGHRS, CDR2 YFSETQ. The TCR was taken from a woman aged 18-35 years in good health and CMV-seronegative. Sequencing was performed on PBMCs. The chain links TRBV5-1 to TRBJ1-1, with D possibly being TRBD1 (5 bases). The DNA for the CDR3 is TGCGCCAGCAGCTTGGACGTGGTAAGGGGAACTGAAGCTTTCTTT. Its protein product is CASSLDVVRGTEAFF.